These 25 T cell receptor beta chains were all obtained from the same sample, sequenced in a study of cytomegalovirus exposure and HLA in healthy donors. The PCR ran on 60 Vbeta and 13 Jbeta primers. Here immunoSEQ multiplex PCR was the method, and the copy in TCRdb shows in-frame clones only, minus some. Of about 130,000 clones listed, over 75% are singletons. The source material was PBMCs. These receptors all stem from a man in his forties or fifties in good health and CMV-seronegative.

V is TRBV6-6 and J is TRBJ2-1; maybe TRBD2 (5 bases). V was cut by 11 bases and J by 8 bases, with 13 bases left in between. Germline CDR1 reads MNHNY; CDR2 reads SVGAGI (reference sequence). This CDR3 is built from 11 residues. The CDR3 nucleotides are TGTGCCCTAGGGAGTAGCGATGAGCAGTTCTTC. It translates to CALGSSDEQFF.

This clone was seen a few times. CDR3 DNA: TGTGCCAGCAGCTCGATCCGGGACAGGGCGAGGGAGCAGTACTTC. It encodes CASSSIRDRAREQYF. The chain links TRBV5-4 to TRBJ2-7, with 9 bases aligning to TRBD1. There are 15 residues in the CDR3. J gave up 7 bases and V 3 bases, and 11 bases lay outside the gene matches. Germline V gives CDR1 SGHNT, CDR2 YYREEE (reference sequence).

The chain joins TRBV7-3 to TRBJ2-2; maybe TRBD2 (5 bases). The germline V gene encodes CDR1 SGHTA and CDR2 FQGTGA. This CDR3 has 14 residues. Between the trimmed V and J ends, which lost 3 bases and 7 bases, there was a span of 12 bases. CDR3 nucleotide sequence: TGTGCCAGCAGCTTCTCGATGAGCGGCGGGGAGCTGTTTTTT. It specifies CASSFSMSGGELFF. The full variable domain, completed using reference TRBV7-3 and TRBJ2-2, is GAGVSQTPSNKVTEKGKYVELRCDPISGHTALYWYRQSLGQGPEFLIYFQGTGAADDSGLPNDRFFAVRPEGSVSTLKIQRTERGDSAVYLCASSFSMSGGELFFGEGSRLTVL.

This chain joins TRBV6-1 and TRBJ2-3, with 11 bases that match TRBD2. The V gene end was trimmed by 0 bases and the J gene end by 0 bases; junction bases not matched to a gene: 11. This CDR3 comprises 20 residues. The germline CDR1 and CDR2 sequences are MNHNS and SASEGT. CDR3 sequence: CASSEAVTSGGWSSTDTQYF. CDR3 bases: TGTGCCAGCAGTGAAGCTGTAACTAGCGGGGGTTGGTCTAGCACAGATACGCAGTATTTT.

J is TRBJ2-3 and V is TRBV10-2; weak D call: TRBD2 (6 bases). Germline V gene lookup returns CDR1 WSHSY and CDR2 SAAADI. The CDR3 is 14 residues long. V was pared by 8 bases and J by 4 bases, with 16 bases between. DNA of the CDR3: TGCGCCAGCCGTAAAGGGCGGGAATCAGATACGCAGTATTTT. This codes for CASRKGRESDTQYF.

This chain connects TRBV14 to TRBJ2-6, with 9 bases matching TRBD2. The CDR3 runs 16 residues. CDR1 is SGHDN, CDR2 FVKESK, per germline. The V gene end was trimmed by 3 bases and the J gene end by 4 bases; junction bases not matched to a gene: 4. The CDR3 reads CASSQALAGGANVLTF. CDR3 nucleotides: TGTGCCAGCAGCCAGGCACTAGCGGGCGGGGCCAACGTCCTGACTTTC. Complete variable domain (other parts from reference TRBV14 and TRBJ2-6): EAGVTQFPSHSVIEKGQTVTLRCDPISGHDNLYWYRRVMGKEIKFLLHFVKESKQDESGMPNNRFLAERTGGTYSTLKVQPAELEDSGVYFCASSQALAGGANVLTFGAGSRLTVL.

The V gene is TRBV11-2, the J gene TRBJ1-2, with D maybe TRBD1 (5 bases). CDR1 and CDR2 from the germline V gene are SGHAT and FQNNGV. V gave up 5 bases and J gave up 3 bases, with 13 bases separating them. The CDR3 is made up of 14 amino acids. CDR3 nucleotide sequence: TGTGCCAGCAGCCCGGCAGGGTTGTACTATGGCTACACCTTC. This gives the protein CASSPAGLYYGYTF.

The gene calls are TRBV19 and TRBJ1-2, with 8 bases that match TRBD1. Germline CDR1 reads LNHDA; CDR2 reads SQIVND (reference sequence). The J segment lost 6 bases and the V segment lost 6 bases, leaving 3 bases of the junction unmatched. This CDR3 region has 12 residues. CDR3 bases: TGTGCCAGTAGCCGGACAGGGAATGGCTACACCTTC. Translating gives CASSRTGNGYTF.

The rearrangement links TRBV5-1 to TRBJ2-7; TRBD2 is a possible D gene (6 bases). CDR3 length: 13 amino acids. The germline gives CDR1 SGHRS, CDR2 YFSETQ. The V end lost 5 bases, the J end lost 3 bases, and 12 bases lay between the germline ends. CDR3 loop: CASRALEGYEQYF. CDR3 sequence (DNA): TGCGCCAGCAGGGCCCTGGAGGGCTACGAGCAGTACTTC.

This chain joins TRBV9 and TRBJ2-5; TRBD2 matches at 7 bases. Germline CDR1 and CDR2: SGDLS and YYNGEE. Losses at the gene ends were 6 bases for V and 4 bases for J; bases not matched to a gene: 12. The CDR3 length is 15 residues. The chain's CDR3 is CASTITGTTVETQYF. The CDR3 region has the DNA TGTGCCAGCACCATAACCGGGACTACTGTAGAGACCCAGTACTTC.

The CDR3 here is CASSLLVGQDEGYTF. CDR3 nucleotide sequence: TGTGCCAGCAGTCTCCTCGTGGGACAGGACGAGGGCTACACCTTC. The J gene is TRBJ1-2, the V gene TRBV28, with 8 bases matching TRBD1. The CDR3 spans 15 residues. Germline V gives CDR1 MDHEN, CDR2 SYDVKM. The ends lost 5 bases at V and 8 bases at J; junction bases unmatched: 13.

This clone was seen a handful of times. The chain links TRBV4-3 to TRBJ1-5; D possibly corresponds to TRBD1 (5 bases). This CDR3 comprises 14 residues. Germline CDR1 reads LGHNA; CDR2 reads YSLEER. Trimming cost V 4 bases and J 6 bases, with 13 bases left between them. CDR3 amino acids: CASSLNRLGQPQHF. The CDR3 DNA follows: TGCGCCAGCAGCCTGAACAGGTTGGGTCAGCCCCAGCATTTT.

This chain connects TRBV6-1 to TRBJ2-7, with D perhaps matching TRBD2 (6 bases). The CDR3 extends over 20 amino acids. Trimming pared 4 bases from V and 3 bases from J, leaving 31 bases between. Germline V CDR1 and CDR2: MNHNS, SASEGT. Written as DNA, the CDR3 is TGTGCCAGCAGTGGACTAGGCACGGGATCACGATCGACCTACTTCTACGAGCAGTACTTC. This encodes CASSGLGTGSRSTYFYEQYF.

The chain's CDR3 is CASSVTGVDTQYF. The CDR3 DNA reads TGTGCCAGCAGTGTAACAGGTGTAGATACGCAGTATTTT. This sequence joins TRBV25-1 and TRBJ2-3; weak D call: TRBD1 (5 bases). The V end lost 4 bases, the J end lost 5 bases, and 10 bases lay between the germline ends. Germline lookup yields CDR1 MGHDK and CDR2 SYGVNS. This CDR3 is 13 amino acids long.

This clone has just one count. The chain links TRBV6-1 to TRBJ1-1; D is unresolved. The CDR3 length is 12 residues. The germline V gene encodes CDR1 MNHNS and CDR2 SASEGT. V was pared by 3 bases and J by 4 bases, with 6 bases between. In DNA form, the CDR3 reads TGTGCCAGCAGTGACAGAGGCACTGAAGCTTTCTTT. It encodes CASSDRGTEAFF.

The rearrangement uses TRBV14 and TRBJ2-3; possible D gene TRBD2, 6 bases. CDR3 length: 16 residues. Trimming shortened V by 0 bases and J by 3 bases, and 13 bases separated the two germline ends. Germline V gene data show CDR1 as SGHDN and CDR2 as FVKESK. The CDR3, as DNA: TGTGCCAGCAGCCAAGATGGAGGGATCGGAACAGATACGCAGTATTTT. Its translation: CASSQDGGIGTDTQYF.

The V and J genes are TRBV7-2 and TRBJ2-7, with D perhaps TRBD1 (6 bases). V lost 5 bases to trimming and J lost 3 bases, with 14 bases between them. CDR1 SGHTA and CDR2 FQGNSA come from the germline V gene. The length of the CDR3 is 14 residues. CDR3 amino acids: CASSLGHRDYEQYF. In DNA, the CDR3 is TGTGCCAGCAGCCTGGGACACCGCGACTACGAGCAGTACTTC.

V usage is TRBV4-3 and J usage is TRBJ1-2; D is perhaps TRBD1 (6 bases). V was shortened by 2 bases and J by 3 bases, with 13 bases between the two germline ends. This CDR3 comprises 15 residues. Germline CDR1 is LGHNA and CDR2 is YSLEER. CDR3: CASSQQSDSYYGYTF. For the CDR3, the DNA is TGCGCCAGCAGCCAACAATCGGACAGTTACTATGGCTACACCTTC.

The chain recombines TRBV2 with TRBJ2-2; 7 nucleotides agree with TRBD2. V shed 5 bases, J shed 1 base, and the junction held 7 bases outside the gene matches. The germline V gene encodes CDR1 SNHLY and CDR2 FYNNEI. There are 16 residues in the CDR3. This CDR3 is CASSRRGGRNTGELFF. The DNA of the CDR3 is TGTGCCAGCAGTCGCCGTGGCGGGAGGAACACCGGGGAGCTGTTTTTT. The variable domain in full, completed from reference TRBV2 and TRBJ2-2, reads EPEVTQTPSHQVTQMGQEVILRCVPISNHLYFYWYRQILGQKVEFLVSFYNNEISEKSEIFDDQFSVERPDGSNFTLKIRSTKLEDSAMYFCASSRRGGRNTGELFFGEGSRLTVL.

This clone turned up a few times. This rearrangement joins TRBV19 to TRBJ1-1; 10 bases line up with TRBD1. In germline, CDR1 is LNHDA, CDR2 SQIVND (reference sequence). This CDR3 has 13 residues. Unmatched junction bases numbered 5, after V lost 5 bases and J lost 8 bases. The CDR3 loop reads CASSGTGAPEAFF. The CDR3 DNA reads TGTGCCAGTAGTGGGACAGGGGCACCAGAAGCTTTCTTT.

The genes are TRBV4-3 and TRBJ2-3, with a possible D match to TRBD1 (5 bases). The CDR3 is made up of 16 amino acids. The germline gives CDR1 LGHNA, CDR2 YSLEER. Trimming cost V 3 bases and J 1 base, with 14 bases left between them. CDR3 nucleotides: TGCGCCAGCAGCCAGGTACAGGACCGACGCACAGATACGCAGTATTTT. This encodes CASSQVQDRRTDTQYF.

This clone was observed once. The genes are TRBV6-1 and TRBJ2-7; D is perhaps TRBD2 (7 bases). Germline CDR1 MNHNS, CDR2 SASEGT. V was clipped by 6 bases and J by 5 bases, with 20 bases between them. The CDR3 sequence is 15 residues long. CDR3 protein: CASRTLYGGPDEQYF. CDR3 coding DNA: TGTGCCAGCAGGACCCTCTACGGGGGGCCAGACGAGCAGTACTTC.

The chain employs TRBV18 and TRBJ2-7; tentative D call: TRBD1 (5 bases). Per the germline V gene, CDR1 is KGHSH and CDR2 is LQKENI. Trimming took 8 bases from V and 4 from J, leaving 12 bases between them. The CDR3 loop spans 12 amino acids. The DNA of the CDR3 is TGTGCCAGCGGGGCATTCTCTTACGAGCAGTACTTC. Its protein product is CASGAFSYEQYF.

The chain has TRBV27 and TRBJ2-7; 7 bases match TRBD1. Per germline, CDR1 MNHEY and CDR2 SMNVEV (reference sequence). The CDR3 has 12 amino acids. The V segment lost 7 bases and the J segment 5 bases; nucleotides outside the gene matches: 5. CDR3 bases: TGTGCCAGCACTAACAGGGGAGACGAGCAGTACTTC. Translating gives CASTNRGDEQYF.

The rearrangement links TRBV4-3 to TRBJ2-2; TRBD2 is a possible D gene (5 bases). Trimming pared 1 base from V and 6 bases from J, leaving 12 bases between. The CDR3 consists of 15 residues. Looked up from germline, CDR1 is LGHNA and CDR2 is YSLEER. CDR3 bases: TGCGCCAGCAGCCAAGGACGCGGGTGGGCCGGGGAGCTGTTTTTT. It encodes CASSQGRGWAGELFF.